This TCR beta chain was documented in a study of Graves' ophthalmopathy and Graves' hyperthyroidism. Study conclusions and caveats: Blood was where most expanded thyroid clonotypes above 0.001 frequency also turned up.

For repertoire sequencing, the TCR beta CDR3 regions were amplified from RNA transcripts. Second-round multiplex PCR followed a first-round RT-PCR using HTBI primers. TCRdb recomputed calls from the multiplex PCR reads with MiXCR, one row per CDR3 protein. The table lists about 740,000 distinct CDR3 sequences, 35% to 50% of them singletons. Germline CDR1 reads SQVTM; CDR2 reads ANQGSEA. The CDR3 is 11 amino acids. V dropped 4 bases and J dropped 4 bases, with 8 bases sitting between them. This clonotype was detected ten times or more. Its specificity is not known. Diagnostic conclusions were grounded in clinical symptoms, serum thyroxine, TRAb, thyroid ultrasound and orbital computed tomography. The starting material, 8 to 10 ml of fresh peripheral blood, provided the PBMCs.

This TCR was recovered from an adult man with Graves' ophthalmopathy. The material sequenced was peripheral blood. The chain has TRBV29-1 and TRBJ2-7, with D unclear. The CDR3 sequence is CSVASRYEQYF. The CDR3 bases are TGCAGCGTTGCCAGTCGTTACGAGCAGTACTTC.